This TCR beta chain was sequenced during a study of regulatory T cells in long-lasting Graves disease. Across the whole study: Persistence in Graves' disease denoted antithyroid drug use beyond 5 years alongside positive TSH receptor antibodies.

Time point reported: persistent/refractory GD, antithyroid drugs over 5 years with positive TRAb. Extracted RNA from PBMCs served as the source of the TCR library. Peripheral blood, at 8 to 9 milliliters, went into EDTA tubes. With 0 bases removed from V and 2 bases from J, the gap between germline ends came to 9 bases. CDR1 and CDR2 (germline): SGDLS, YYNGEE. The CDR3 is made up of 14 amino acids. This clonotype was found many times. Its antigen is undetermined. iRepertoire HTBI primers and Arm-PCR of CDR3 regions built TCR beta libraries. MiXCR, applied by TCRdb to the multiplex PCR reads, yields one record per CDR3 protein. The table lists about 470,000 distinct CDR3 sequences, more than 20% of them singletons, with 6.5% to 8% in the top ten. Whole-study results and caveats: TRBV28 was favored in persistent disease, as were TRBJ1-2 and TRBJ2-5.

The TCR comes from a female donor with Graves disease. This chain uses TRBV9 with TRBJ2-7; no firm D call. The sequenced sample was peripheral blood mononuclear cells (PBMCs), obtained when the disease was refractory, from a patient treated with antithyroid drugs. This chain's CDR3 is CASSVGTEAYEQYF. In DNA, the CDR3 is TGTGCCAGCAGCGTAGGGACCGAAGCCTACGAGCAGTACTTC.